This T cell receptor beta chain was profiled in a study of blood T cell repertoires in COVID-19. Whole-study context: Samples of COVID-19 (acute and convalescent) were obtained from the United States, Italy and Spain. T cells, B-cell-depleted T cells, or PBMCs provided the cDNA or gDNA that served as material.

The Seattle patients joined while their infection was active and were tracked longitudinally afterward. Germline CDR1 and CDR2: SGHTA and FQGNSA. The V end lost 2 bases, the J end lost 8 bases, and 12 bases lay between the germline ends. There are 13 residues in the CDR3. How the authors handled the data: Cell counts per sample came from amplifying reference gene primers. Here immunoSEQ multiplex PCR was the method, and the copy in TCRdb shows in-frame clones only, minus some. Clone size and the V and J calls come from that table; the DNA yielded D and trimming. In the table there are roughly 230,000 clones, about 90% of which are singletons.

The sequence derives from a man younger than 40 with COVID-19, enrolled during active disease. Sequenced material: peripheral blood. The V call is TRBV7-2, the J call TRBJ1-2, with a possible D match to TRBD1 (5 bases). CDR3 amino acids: CASSLTRVEGYTF. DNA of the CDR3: TGTGCCAGCAGCTTAACCAGGGTGGAAGGCTACACCTTC.